This record looks at one T cell receptor beta chain sequence and its context. The method was immunoSEQ multiplex PCR; TCRdb's version includes in-frame clones alone and lacks a portion of them. The data contain 200,000 or so clones, around 80% of them singletons. This record belongs to a study of blood T cell repertoires in COVID-19. Trimming pared 5 bases from V and 0 bases from J, leaving 16 bases between. The CDR3 totals 17 residues. Germline CDR1 is SGHAT and CDR2 is FQNNGV. This TCR was recovered from a woman aged 35 to 49 with acute COVID-19. This chain joins TRBV11-2 and TRBJ2-2, with D perhaps matching TRBD2 (5 bases). Sequencing was performed on PBMCs or T cells enriched from blood (not recorded which). As DNA, the CDR3 is TGTGCCAGCAGCCCCAGGCGGGTGCGGGCGAACACCGGGGAGCTGTTTTTT. As protein: CASSPRRVRANTGELFF.